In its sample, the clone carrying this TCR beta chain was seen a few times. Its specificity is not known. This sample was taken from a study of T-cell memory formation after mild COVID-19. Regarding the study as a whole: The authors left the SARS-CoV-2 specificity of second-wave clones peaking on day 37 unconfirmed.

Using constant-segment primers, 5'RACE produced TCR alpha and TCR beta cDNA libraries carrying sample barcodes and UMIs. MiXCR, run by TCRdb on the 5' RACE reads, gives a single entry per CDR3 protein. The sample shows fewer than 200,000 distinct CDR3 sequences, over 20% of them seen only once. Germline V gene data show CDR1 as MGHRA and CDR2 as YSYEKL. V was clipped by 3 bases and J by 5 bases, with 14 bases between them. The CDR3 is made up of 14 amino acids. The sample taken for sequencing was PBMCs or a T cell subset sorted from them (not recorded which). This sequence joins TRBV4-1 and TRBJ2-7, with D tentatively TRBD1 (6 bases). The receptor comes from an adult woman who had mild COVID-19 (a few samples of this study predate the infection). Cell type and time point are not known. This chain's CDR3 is CASSQIQGSDEQYF. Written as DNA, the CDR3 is TGCGCCAGCAGCCAGATACAGGGATCCGACGAGCAGTACTTC.